One and the same sample provided the 7 T cell receptor beta chains below, sequenced in a study of blood T cell repertoires in COVID-19. Produced via immunoSEQ multiplex PCR; TCRdb's table is partial and in-frame only. The table has about 220,000 clones, around 84% seen once. Sequencing used peripheral blood. These receptors were obtained from an older woman who had recovered from COVID-19.

The chain recombines TRBV5-4 with TRBJ1-2; no clear D. Looked up from germline, CDR1 is SGHNT and CDR2 is YYREEE (reference sequence). The CDR3 consists of 15 residues. V was pared by 5 bases and J by 5 bases, with 19 bases between. The CDR3 loop is CASRPRYARPYGYTF. The CDR3 coding sequence is TGTGCCAGCAGACCTCGCTACGCCAGGCCGTATGGCTACACCTTC.

The rearrangement uses TRBV2 and TRBJ1-1; D is unresolved. The CDR3 is 16 residues long. Germline CDR1 and CDR2: SNHLY and FYNNEI. V lost 0 bases to trimming and J lost 0 bases, with 11 bases between them. The CDR3 DNA is TGTGCCAGCAGTGAAGCAGGCCGGGAGGTGAACACTGAAGCTTTCTTT. As protein: CASSEAGREVNTEAFF.

The V call is TRBV5-1, the J call TRBJ1-2; 7 bases match TRBD1. Germline loops: CDR1 SGHRS, CDR2 YFSETQ. The CDR3 loop spans 15 amino acids. J was trimmed by 2 bases and V by 4 bases; bases with no gene match: 8. The CDR3 bases are TGCGCCAGCAGCGCGGACAGGCCCAGAAACTATGGCTACACCTTC. Translated: CASSADRPRNYGYTF.

The V and J genes are TRBV6-2 or TRBV6-3 and TRBJ1-6; the D is unclear. Trimming cost V 4 bases and J 10 bases, with 5 bases left between them. The CDR3 loop spans 11 amino acids. Per the germline V gene, CDR1 is MNHEY and CDR2 is SVGEGT. DNA of the CDR3: TGTGCCAGCAGTTTGGGCTCACCCCTCCACTTT. The encoded protein is CASSLGSPLHF.

Here the CDR3 DNA reads TGTGCCAGCACCTCACAGGTCGCTGGAAACACCATATATTTT. This gives the protein CASTSQVAGNTIYF. The chain uses TRBV7-2 and TRBJ1-3; a weak D match, TRBD1 (5 bases). Germline values: CDR1 SGHTA, CDR2 FQGNSA. The germline V and J ends were trimmed by 7 bases and 2 bases, with 12 bases remaining between them. The CDR3 runs 14 residues.

The CDR3 DNA sequence: TGTGCCAGTAGTCTGGACAGGACCTACGAGCAGTACTTC. Translating it yields CASSLDRTYEQYF. The chain uses TRBV19 and TRBJ2-7, with TRBD1 matching over 7 bases. Germline V lookup: CDR1 LNHDA, CDR2 SQIVND (reference sequence). V lost 5 bases, J lost 2 bases, and 3 bases stayed unmatched. There are 13 residues in the CDR3.

The chain carries TRBV9 and TRBJ1-3; 9 bases agree with TRBD1. Germline assignment: CDR1 SGDLS and CDR2 YYNGEE. V lost 3 bases to trimming and J lost 4 bases; unmatched junction nucleotides: 8. This CDR3 contains 16 residues. CDR3: CASSERGQGEGNTIYF. The CDR3 nucleotides read TGTGCCAGCAGCGAGAGGGGACAGGGAGAAGGAAACACCATATATTTT.